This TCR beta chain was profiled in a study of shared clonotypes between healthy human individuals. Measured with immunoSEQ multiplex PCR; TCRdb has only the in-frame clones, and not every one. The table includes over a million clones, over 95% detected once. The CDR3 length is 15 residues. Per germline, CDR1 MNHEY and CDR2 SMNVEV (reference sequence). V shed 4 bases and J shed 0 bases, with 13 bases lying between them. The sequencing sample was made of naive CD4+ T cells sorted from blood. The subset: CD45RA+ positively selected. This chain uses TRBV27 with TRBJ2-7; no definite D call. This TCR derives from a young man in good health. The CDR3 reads CASSSPRGDSYEQYF. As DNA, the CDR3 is TGTGCCAGCAGTTCCCCCAGAGGCGACTCCTACGAGCAGTACTTC.